Listed below are T cell receptor beta chains from one sample, sequenced in a study of T-cell memory formation after mild COVID-19. TCRdb called the 5' RACE reads again in MiXCR, with one record for every CDR3 protein. The sample lists around 300,000 distinct CDR3 sequences; about 13% were seen once. The material sequenced was PBMCs or a T cell subset sorted from them (not recorded which). All receptors come from a man younger than 35 who had mild COVID-19 (a few samples of this study predate the infection). Cell type and time point are not known. CDR3s include the opening cysteine and the closing phenylalanine or tryptophan. The D gene is left open where the match is weak. Clone sizes are given selectively: once, few, many, or a class where the clone is expanded.

14	few	NA	TRBV5-4	TRBJ2-2	CASSRKGGHGELFF	TGTGCCAGCAGCCGAAAGGGGGGTCACGGGGAGCTGTTTTTT
13	many	NA	TRBV28	TRBJ1-2	CASSFKGFGGYTF	TGTGCCAGCAGTTTCAAAGGGTTTGGCGGCTACACCTTC
15	many	NA	TRBV15	TRBJ2-2	CATSRDLSITGELFF	TGTGCCACCAGCAGAGATCTCTCCATCACCGGGGAGCTGTTTTTT
12	many	NA	TRBV30	TRBJ2-5	CAWNPIAETQYF	TGTGCCTGGAATCCGATAGCCGAGACCCAGTACTTC
15	NA	NA	TRBV6-1	TRBJ2-7	CASKTSVGLSYEQYF	TGTGCCAGCAAGACGAGCGTCGGCCTCTCCTACGAGCAGTACTTC
15	NA	NA	TRBV24-1	TRBJ1-5	CATSEPQGTSRPQHF	TGTGCCACCAGTGAGCCCCAGGGAACCAGTAGGCCCCAGCATTTT
17	NA	NA	TRBV20-1	TRBJ1-5	CSASPSFGGYANQPQHF	TGCAGTGCTTCCCCCTCGTTTGGGGGCTATGCCAATCAGCCCCAGCATTTT
15	NA	NA	TRBV7-2	TRBJ2-6	CASSFAGAGANVMTF	TGTGCCAGCAGCTTCGCAGGAGCCGGGGCCAACGTCATGACTTTC
15	NA	NA	TRBV28	TRBJ1-5	CASSLYSQQNQPQHF	TGTGCCAGCAGTTTATATTCACAGCAGAATCAGCCCCAGCATTTT
17	NA	TRBD1	TRBV2	TRBJ2-1	CASSEAPLGQGFDEQFF	TGTGCCAGCAGTGAAGCGCCTCTGGGACAGGGGTTTGATGAGCAGTTCTTC
13	NA	TRBD1	TRBV19	TRBJ2-3	CASSRQGTDTQYF	TGTGCCAGTAGTCGACAGGGGACAGATACGCAGTATTTT
14	few	TRBD2	TRBV10-3	TRBJ2-3	CAIKERGDTDTQYF	TGTGCCATCAAGGAGCGGGGGGACACAGATACGCAGTATTTT
14	many	NA	TRBV28	TRBJ2-3	CAGSRGSYTDTQYF	TGTGCCGGTTCAAGGGGCTCATACACAGATACGCAGTATTTT
12	NA	NA	TRBV12-3/TRBV12-4	TRBJ2-1	CASNRGSDEQFF	TGTGCCAGCAACCGTGGGAGCGATGAGCAGTTCTTC
13	NA	NA	TRBV29-1	TRBJ1-1	CSVGTDMNTEAFF	TGCAGCGTTGGGACGGACATGAACACTGAAGCTTTCTTT
12	NA	NA	TRBV5-8	TRBJ1-1	CASSLGRAEAFF	TGTGCCAGCAGCCTCGGGAGGGCTGAAGCTTTCTTT
12	few	NA	TRBV12-3/TRBV12-4	TRBJ1-2	CASSTRGEGYTF	TGTGCCAGCAGTACCCGGGGGGAGGGCTACACCTTC
15	NA	TRBD1	TRBV4-3	TRBJ2-4	CASSPDGTEKNIQYF	TGCGCCAGCAGCCCGGACGGGACAGAGAAAAACATTCAGTACTTC
16	few	NA	TRBV27	TRBJ2-1	CASSLSSPPGYNEQFF	TGTGCCAGCAGTTTATCTTCCCCGCCGGGCTACAATGAGCAGTTCTTC
14	NA	TRBD2	TRBV9	TRBJ2-5	CASSSWGGQETQYF	TGTGCCAGCAGCTCCTGGGGGGGCCAAGAGACCCAGTACTTC
16	NA	TRBD2	TRBV18	TRBJ2-3	CASSPGTSGITDTQYF	TGTGCCAGCTCACCGGGGACTAGCGGAATCACAGATACGCAGTATTTT
15	NA	NA	TRBV24-1	TRBJ2-6	CATSDAGSGANVLTF	TGTGCCACCAGTGATGCCGGCTCTGGGGCCAACGTCCTGACTTTC
13	NA	TRBD1	TRBV4-1	TRBJ1-1	CASSQTGDTEAFF	TGCGCCAGCAGCCAGACAGGGGACACTGAAGCTTTCTTT
14	few	NA	TRBV5-1	TRBJ2-1	CASSFQDSYNEQFF	TGCGCCAGCAGCTTTCAGGATTCCTACAATGAGCAGTTCTTC
13	NA	NA	TRBV18	TRBJ1-2	CASSPDSQYGYTF	TGTGCCAGCTCACCAGACAGCCAATATGGCTACACCTTC
15	NA	NA	TRBV5-4	TRBJ1-1	CASSLVGRRGTEAFF	TGTGCCAGCAGCTTGGTCGGTAGGCGGGGCACTGAAGCTTTCTTT
12	NA	NA	TRBV20-1	TRBJ2-5	CSAYDTQETQYF	TGCAGTGCCTACGACACTCAAGAGACCCAGTACTTC
12	NA	NA	TRBV7-2	TRBJ1-2	CASSSVFDGYTF	TGTGCCAGCAGCTCTGTATTCGATGGCTACACCTTC
14	NA	TRBD1	TRBV5-5	TRBJ1-1	CASGYWDRNTEAFF	TGTGCCAGCGGATATTGGGACAGGAACACTGAAGCTTTCTTT
15	many	NA	TRBV4-3	TRBJ2-2	CASSQPPGNTGELFF	TGCGCCAGCAGCCAACCCCCCGGGAACACCGGGGAGCTGTTTTTT
14	NA	NA	TRBV27	TRBJ2-5	CASSLGATQETQYF	TGTGCCAGCAGTTTAGGGGCCACCCAAGAGACCCAGTACTTC
13	few	NA	TRBV6-1	TRBJ2-7	CASSEWVSGEQYF	TGTGCCAGCAGTGAATGGGTTAGCGGCGAGCAGTACTTC
16	NA	TRBD1	TRBV7-3	TRBJ2-3	CASSSQGGSGADTQYF	TGTGCCAGCAGCTCACAGGGGGGATCCGGGGCAGATACGCAGTATTTT
15	NA	NA	TRBV12-3/TRBV12-4	TRBJ1-6	CASSLPGRNNSPLHF	TGTGCCAGCAGTCTCCCGGGACGGAACAATTCACCCCTCCACTTT
15	many	NA	TRBV29-1	TRBJ2-5	CSVEGEQPYQETQYF	TGCAGCGTTGAAGGGGAGCAGCCGTACCAAGAGACCCAGTACTTC
16	many	TRBD1	TRBV7-9	TRBJ2-7	CASSFTQGVGGYEQYF	TGTGCCAGCAGCTTTACTCAGGGGGTAGGTGGCTACGAGCAGTACTTC
14	NA	NA	TRBV7-9	TRBJ1-1	CASSFPLSATEAFF	TGTGCCAGCAGCTTTCCCCTGTCGGCCACTGAAGCTTTCTTT
14	NA	TRBD2	TRBV6-5	TRBJ2-7	CASSYLAGPYEQYF	TGTGCCAGCAGTTACCTAGCGGGGCCCTACGAGCAGTACTTC
17	few	NA	TRBV28	TRBJ2-3	CASSSPGKREDTDTQYF	TGTGCCAGCAGTTCGCCCGGCAAGCGCGAGGATACAGATACGCAGTATTTT
12	NA	NA	TRBV25-1	TRBJ2-5	CASSEFGETQYF	TGTGCCAGCAGTGAATTCGGGGAGACCCAGTACTTC
16	few	NA	TRBV12-5	TRBJ2-2	CASGPTGTRPTGELFF	TGTGCTAGTGGTCCCACCGGGACCCGCCCGACCGGGGAGCTGTTTTTT
17	few	TRBD2	TRBV5-1	TRBJ2-3	CASSLRTSGGGSDTQYF	TGCGCCAGCAGCTTGCGGACTAGCGGGGGGGGCTCAGATACGCAGTATTTT
11	NA	NA	TRBV20-1	TRBJ2-1	CSATGYNEQFF	TGCAGTGCAACAGGATACAATGAGCAGTTCTTC
16	many	NA	TRBV7-2	TRBJ2-3	CASSPSASMGTDTQYF	TGTGCCAGCAGCCCGAGCGCTTCGATGGGCACAGATACGCAGTATTTT
17	few	NA	TRBV20-1	TRBJ1-2	CSARDWARRQVRYGYTF	TGCAGTGCTAGAGATTGGGCCAGGCGACAGGTTCGCTATGGCTACACCTTC
13	few	NA	TRBV5-1	TRBJ2-2	CASREGSYGELFF	TGCGCCAGCAGGGAGGGGTCTTACGGGGAGCTGTTTTTT
16	NA	NA	TRBV5-1	TRBJ2-2	CASSMRTDANTGELFF	TGCGCCAGTAGCATGCGTACGGACGCGAACACCGGGGAGCTGTTTTTT
14	few	TRBD1	TRBV7-9	TRBJ1-1	CASSLVTGETEAFF	TGTGCCAGCAGCTTAGTTACAGGGGAGACTGAAGCTTTCTTT
15	many	TRBD1	TRBV5-1	TRBJ2-2	CASSSQGAATGELFF	TGCGCCAGCAGCTCCCAGGGGGCGGCCACCGGGGAGCTGTTTTTT
13	few	NA	TRBV12-3/TRBV12-4	TRBJ2-7	CASSFHERGEQYF	TGTGCCAGCAGTTTTCATGAACGTGGGGAGCAGTACTTC
13	few	NA	TRBV27	TRBJ2-7	CASSLKRTYEQYF	TGTGCCAGCAGTTTAAAACGAACCTACGAGCAGTACTTC
18	NA	NA	TRBV28	TRBJ2-3	CASSHGPVGTPTWDTQYF	TGTGCCAGCAGCCATGGGCCGGTAGGGACTCCGACGTGGGATACGCAGTATTTT
14	many	NA	TRBV7-2	TRBJ2-3	CASSTALHSDTQYF	TGTGCCAGCAGTACAGCATTACACTCAGATACGCAGTATTTT
13	NA	NA	TRBV3-1	TRBJ1-5	CASSLATAQPQHF	TGTGCCAGCAGCCTTGCCACAGCTCAGCCCCAGCATTTT
17	NA	TRBD2	TRBV24-1	TRBJ2-3	CATSDPTSGGVTDTQYF	TGTGCCACCAGTGACCCGACTAGCGGGGGGGTGACAGATACGCAGTATTTT
16	few	TRBD1	TRBV28	TRBJ1-5	CASTPGGVGANQPQHF	TGTGCCAGCACCCCAGGGGGCGTCGGCGCCAATCAGCCCCAGCATTTT